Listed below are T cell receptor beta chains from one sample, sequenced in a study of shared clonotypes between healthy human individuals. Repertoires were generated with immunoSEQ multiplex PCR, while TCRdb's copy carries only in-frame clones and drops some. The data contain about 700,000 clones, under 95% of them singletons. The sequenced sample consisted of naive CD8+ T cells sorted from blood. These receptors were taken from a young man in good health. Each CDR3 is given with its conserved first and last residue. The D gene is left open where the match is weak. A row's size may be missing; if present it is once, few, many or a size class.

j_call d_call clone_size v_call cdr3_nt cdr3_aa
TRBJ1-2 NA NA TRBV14 TGTGCCAGCAGCCAATTGGGGAACGGCTACACCTTC CASSQLGNGYTF
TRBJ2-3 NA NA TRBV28 TGTGCCAGCAGCTTTACCGATACGCAGTATTTT CASSFTDTQYF
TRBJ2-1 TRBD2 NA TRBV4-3 TGCGCCAGCAGTCTGGCGGGAGGTTACAATGAGCAGTTCTTC CASSLAGGYNEQFF
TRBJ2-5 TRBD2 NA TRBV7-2 TGTGCCAGCAGCTTAGGCGGGAGGGCTTTGAGCCAAGAGACCCAGTACTTC CASSLGGRALSQETQYF
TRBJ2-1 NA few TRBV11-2 TGTGCCAGCAGCCGCTTTGGCGGGCACAATGAGCAGTTCTTC CASSRFGGHNEQFF
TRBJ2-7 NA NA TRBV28 TGTGCCAGCAGTTTATATGAGGACAGTACCATGGACGAGCAGTACTTC CASSLYEDSTMDEQYF
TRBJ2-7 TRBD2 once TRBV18 TGTGCCAGCTCACCGGGGACTAGCGGGCATCCCTACGAGCAGTACTTC CASSPGTSGHPYEQYF
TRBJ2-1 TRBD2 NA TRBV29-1 TGCAGCGCCGAGGGACTAGCGGGGGCCTTATACAATGAGCAGTTCTTC CSAEGLAGALYNEQFF
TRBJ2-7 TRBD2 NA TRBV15 TGTGCCACCAGCAGAGGGACTAGCGGGAGGGGTTACGAGCAGTACTTC CATSRGTSGRGYEQYF
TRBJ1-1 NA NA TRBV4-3 TGCGCCAGCAGTACATCGAACACTGAAGCTTTCTTT CASSTSNTEAFF
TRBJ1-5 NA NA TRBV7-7 TGTGCTCTCGTCGGACAGCGGTCAAATCAGCCCCAGCATTTT CALVGQRSNQPQHF
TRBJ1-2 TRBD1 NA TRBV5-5 TGTGCCAGCAGCGCGGGGACAGGCAGGGGCTACACCTTC CASSAGTGRGYTF
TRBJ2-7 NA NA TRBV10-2 TGCGCCAGCAGTGAGTCCGTTTTATTGCCAGCGAGTTCCTACGAGCAGTACTTC CASSESVLLPASSYEQYF
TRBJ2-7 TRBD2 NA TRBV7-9 TGTGCCAGCAGCTCAGCCGGGACTAGCGCGTACGAGCAGTACTTC CASSSAGTSAYEQYF
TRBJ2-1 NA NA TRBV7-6 TGTGCCAGCAGCTTAAACGGAGCCAATGAGCAGTTCTTC CASSLNGANEQFF
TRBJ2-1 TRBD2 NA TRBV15 TGTGCCACCAGCAGAGATCGGGCTAGCGGGAGTGGCGAGCAGTTCTTC CATSRDRASGSGEQFF
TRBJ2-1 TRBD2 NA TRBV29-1 TGCAGCGCCTATCTAGCGGTAACGGGGAATGAGCAGTTCTTC CSAYLAVTGNEQFF
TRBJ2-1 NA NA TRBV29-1 TGCAGCGCAGAAGGGCGGGACGGTGAGCAGTTCTTC CSAEGRDGEQFF
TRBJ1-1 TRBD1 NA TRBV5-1 TGCGCCAGCAGCCAATGGGACAGTCAGAACACTGAAGCTTTCTTT CASSQWDSQNTEAFF
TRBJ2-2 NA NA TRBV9 TGTGCCAGCACCAGAGCCCGGGAGAGAGGGACCGGGGAGCTGTTTTTT CASTRARERGTGELFF
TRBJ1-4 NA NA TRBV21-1 TGTGCCAGCAGCACGTCCCGGGACAAGGGAGCTAATGAAAAACTGTTTTTT CASSTSRDKGANEKLFF
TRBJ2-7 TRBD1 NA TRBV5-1 TGCGCCAGCAGCTTGAACCGGGACAGTTACGAGCAGTACTTC CASSLNRDSYEQYF
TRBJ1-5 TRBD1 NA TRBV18 TGTGCCAGCTCACCAGGACAGGGGCAACGGGATCAGCCCCAGCATTTT CASSPGQGQRDQPQHF
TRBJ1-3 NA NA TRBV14 TGTGCCAGCAGCCAAAACCCTCGACAGCGCTCTGGAAACACCATATATTTT CASSQNPRQRSGNTIYF
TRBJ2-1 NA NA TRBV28 TGTGCCAGCAGCTTAGACAGTTACTACAATGAGCAGTTCTTC CASSLDSYYNEQFF
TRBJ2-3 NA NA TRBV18 TGTGCCAGCTCACCAGGGCAGCTTAACACAGATACGCAGTATTTT CASSPGQLNTDTQYF
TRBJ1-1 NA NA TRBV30 TGTGCCTGGAGTGTACTGGAGAACACTGAAGCTTTCTTT CAWSVLENTEAFF
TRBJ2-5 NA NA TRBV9 TGTGCCAGCAGCGTATTAGGACAGAACCAAGAGACCCAGTACTTC CASSVLGQNQETQYF
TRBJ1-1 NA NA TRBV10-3 TGTGCCATCAGTGAGTTTGGGGGGGGGACTGAAGCTTTCTTT CAISEFGGGTEAFF
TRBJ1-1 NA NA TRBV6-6 TGTGCCAGCAGTTACCTTAGGGAGAACACTGAAGCTTTCTTT CASSYLRENTEAFF
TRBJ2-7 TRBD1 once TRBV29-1 TGCACCGTGACTGTCCAGGGGGCATACGAGCAGTACTTC CTVTVQGAYEQYF
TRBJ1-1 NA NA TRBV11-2 TGTGCCAGCAGCCCTTGGGCCACTGAAGCTTTCTTT CASSPWATEAFF
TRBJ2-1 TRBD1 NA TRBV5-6 TGTGCCAGCACCCAGGGACAGACTATATACAATGAGCAGTTCTTC CASTQGQTIYNEQFF
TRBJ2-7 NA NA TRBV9 TGTGCCAGCAGCCTTAGTGGGGGCCCTTCCTACGAGCAGTACTTC CASSLSGGPSYEQYF
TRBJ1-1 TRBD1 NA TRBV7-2 TGTGCCAGCAGCACGGGACAGGGTAACGCAGCTTTCTTT CASSTGQGNAAFF
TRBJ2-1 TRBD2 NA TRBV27 TGTGCCAGCAGTCCCCTGGGACTATCCTCCTACAATGAGCAGTTCTTC CASSPLGLSSYNEQFF
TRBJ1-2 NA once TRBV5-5 TGTGCCAGCAGCTTAGAATTTGGGGGGCGCCCATATGGCTACACCTTC CASSLEFGGRPYGYTF
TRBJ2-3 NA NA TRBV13 TGTGCCAGCAGCTTGTTAGATACGCAGTATTTT CASSLLDTQYF
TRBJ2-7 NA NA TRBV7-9 TGTGCCAGCAGCATAGGGGGTTACGAGCAGTACTTC CASSIGGYEQYF
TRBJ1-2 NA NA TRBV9 TGTGCCAGCAGCGCAATGGGAGGCTACACCTTC CASSAMGGYTF
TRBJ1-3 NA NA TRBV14 TGTGCCAGCAGCCAAGATCACCTGAGCTCTGGAAACACCATATATTTT CASSQDHLSSGNTIYF
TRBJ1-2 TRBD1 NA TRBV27 TGTGCCAGCAGTTCCCTGGCAGGGGGCGATGGCTACACCTTC CASSSLAGGDGYTF
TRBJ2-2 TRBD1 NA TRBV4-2 TGTGCCAGCAGCCCGACAGGGGTTGGGGAGCTGTTTTTT CASSPTGVGELFF
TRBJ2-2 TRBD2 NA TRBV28 TGTGCCAGCAGTTTTCGGACTAGCGGACCTTTCGGGGAGCTGTTTTTT CASSFRTSGPFGELFF
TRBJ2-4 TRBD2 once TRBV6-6 TGTGCCAGCAGTTACCCCCTAGCGGGACGGGAAAACATTCAGTACTTC CASSYPLAGRENIQYF
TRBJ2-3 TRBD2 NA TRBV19 TGTGCCAGTAGTCTGACTAGCGGGAGTCATCTAGATACGCAGTATTTT CASSLTSGSHLDTQYF
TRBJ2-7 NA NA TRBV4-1 TGCGCCAGCAGCCAAGATGTATCCGAGCAGTACTTC CASSQDVSEQYF
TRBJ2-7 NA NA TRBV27 TGTGCCAGCAGTTTTCGTCAGGGCTACGAGCAGTACTTC CASSFRQGYEQYF
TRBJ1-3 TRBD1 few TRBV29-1 TGCAGCGATTGGGGGACAGGGGGAAACACCATATATTTT CSDWGTGGNTIYF
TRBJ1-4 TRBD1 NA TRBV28 TGTGCCAGCAGTTTCCCGGCCATAGATATGACAGGGCTAGGAGAAAAACTGTTTTTT CASSFPAIDMTGLGEKLFF
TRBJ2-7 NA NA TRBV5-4 TGTGCCAGCAGCTTGGGGGCAGGGAGGAACTACGAGCAGTACTTC CASSLGAGRNYEQYF
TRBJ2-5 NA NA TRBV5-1 TGCGCCAGCAGCCCCGGGACCCGAGAGGAGACCCAGTACTTC CASSPGTREETQYF
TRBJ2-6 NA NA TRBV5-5 TGTGCCAGCAGCTTGGAGCCTCCCTCTGGGGCCAACGTCCTGACTTTC CASSLEPPSGANVLTF
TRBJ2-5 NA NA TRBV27 TGTGCCAGCAGTTTATCGGCTGCTCAAGAGACCCAGTACTTC CASSLSAAQETQYF
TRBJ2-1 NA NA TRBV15 TGTGCCACCAGCAGAGCCGCCAGGGTCTACAATGAGCAGTTCTTC CATSRAARVYNEQFF
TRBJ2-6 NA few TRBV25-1 TGTGCCAGCAGTGAATTTACGGAATCCCCTTCTGGGGCCAACGTCCTGACTTTC CASSEFTESPSGANVLTF
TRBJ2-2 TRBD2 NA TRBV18 TGTGCCAGCTCACCAGGGACTAGCGGGAGGGCCCGCACCGGGGAGCTGTTTTTT CASSPGTSGRARTGELFF
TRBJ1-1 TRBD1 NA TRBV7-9 TGTGCCAGCAGCTTAGCTGCCGGGACAGGTTTGAACACTGAAGCTTTCTTT CASSLAAGTGLNTEAFF
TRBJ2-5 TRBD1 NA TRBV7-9 TGTGCCAGCAGCTCCAACGGACAGGGGGCAAGGGAGACCCAGTACTTC CASSSNGQGARETQYF
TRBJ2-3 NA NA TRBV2 TGTGCCAGCACTCGAACGCTATGGGGGATCACAGATACGCAGTATTTT CASTRTLWGITDTQYF